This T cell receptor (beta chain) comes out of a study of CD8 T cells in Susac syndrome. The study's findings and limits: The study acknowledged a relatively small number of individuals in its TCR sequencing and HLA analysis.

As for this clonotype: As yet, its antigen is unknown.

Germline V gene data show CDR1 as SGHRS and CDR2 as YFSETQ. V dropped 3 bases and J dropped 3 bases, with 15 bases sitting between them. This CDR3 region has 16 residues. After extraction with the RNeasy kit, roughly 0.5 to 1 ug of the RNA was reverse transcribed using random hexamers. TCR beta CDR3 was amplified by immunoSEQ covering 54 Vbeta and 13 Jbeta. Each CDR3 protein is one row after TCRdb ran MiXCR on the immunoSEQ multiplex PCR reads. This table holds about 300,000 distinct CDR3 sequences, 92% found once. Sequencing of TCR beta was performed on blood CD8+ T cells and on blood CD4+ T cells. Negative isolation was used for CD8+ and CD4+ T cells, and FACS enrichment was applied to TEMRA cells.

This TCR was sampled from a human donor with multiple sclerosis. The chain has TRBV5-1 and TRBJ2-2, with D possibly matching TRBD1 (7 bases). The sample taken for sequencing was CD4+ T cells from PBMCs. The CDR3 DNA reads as TGCGCCAGCAGCTCAGGGGGGACGTATTACACCGGGGAGCTGTTTTTT. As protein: CASSSGGTYYTGELFF.